The 5 T cell receptor beta chains reported below all come from one sample, sequenced in a study of blood T cells in healthy people across ages (dated by TCRdb to between 2015 and 2017). Library preparation was by 5' RACE. Sequencing was performed on an Illumina HiSeq 2500. The second PCR ran for roughly 7 to 11 cycles and used a J-beta primer mix along with a sample-barcoded 5' primer. The public reads were reprocessed in TCRdb via fastp at Q25 and MiXCR, keeping in-frame beta chains. One record per CDR3 amino acid sequence lists the most common genes and DNA. The sample contains about 640,000 distinct CDR3 sequences, 45% to 65% of them found a single time. The biggest ten clones account for 35% to 40% of the sample. What was sequenced was blood. The origin of the receptors is a man aged 60 to 75 in good health.

Only a few counts were recorded for this clonotype. The chain joins TRBV6-1 to TRBJ1-1; 8 positions match TRBD1. Germline assignment: CDR1 MNHNS and CDR2 SASEGT. V lost 8 bases and J lost 4; bases outside the gene matches: 15. The CDR3 is 16 residues long. The CDR3 nucleotides read TGTGCCAGCTCCTTCGGTGGGTCAGGGGGCATCACTGAAGCTTTCTTT. It codes for CASSFGGSGGITEAFF.

Only one count was recorded for this clonotype. CDR3 protein: CASSRRAGGLGYTF. In DNA form, the CDR3 reads TGTGCCAGCAGTCGCCGGGCAGGGGGACTGGGCTACACCTTC. This chain links TRBV28 with TRBJ1-2; 7 nucleotides line up with TRBD1. In germline, CDR1 is MDHEN, CDR2 SYDVKM. This CDR3 spans 14 amino acids. With V trimmed by 5 bases and J by 8 bases, 11 bases remained unmatched.

The chain carries TRBV11-2 and TRBJ1-2; possible D gene TRBD1, 5 bases. The CDR3 sequence is 14 residues long. V was pared by 6 bases and J by 4 bases, with 15 bases between. Per the germline V gene, CDR1 is SGHAT and CDR2 is FQNNGV. The DNA of the CDR3 is TGTGCCAGCAGTCCGGGTTCAGGGCCCTATGGCTACACCTTC. Its protein product is CASSPGSGPYGYTF. Full variable domain (remainder filled in from reference TRBV11-2 and TRBJ1-2): EAGVAQSPRYKIIEKRQSVAFWCNPISGHATLYWYQQILGQGPKLLIQFQNNGVVDDSQLPKDRFSAERLKGVDSTLKIQPAKLEDSAVYLCASSPGSGPYGYTFGSGTRLTVV.

The J gene is TRBJ2-1, the V gene TRBV29-1; 8 nucleotides line up with TRBD2. Germline values: CDR1 SQVTM, CDR2 ANQGSEA. This CDR3 contains 14 residues. V was clipped by 3 bases and J by 4 bases; unmatched bases: 5. CDR3 sequence: CSVDDPGGYNEQFF. The CDR3 DNA is TGCAGCGTTGACGACCCGGGAGGGTACAATGAGCAGTTCTTC.

This chain connects TRBV21-1 to TRBJ1-2. TRBV21-1 is termed a pseudogene. This CDR3 is built from 13 residues. CDR3 sequence (DNA): TGTGCCAGCAGCGCCCTTTCGAAGGATGGCTACACCTTC. Translating gives CASSALSKDGYTF.